This T cell receptor (beta chain) emerged from a study of T cell responses to AZD1222 COVID-19 vaccine. The study, taken as a whole, reports: Repertoire samples came only from after the peak T cell response.

This CDR3 comprises 14 residues. V lost 8 bases and J 4 bases, leaving 14 bases between the germline ends. Germline lookup yields CDR1 MNHEY and CDR2 SVGAGI. Data came from immunoSEQ multiplex PCR; TCRdb stores just in-frame clones and leaves some out. The sample yields approximately 70,000 clones, roughly 89% seen once. In regard to this clone: Its antigen remains unknown.

The sequence derives from an adult in good health. The material sequenced was peripheral blood, taken on day 0 of AZD1222 vaccination. This chain uses TRBV6-5 with TRBJ2-2; D remains ambiguous. The CDR3 here is CASAPQDPTGELFF. The CDR3, as DNA: TGTGCCAGCGCACCCCAGGACCCCACCGGGGAGCTGTTTTTT.